Listed here are 26 T cell receptor beta chains from one sample, sequenced in a study of shared clonotypes between healthy human individuals. Sequenced by immunoSEQ multiplex PCR; TCRdb stores in-frame clones only, minus some. The sample includes 2 million to 2.5 million clones, around 92% of them seen just once. The sequencing sample was made of naive CD4+ T cells from PBMCs. Specified subset: CD45RA+ positively selected. These receptors were taken from a man between 18 and 29 years old in good health. Some clones in this sample may be carry-over from other donors' samples.

V gene TRBV5-6 combines with J gene TRBJ2-3, with 11 bases aligning to TRBD2. J lost 7 bases, V lost 3 bases, and 13 bases had no gene match. In germline, CDR1 is SGHDT, CDR2 YYEEEE. There are 17 residues in the CDR3. CDR3 DNA: TGTGCCAGCAGCTCTTACTCGACTAGCGGGGATCTCAATACGCAGTATTTT. Translated: CASSSYSTSGDLNTQYF.

The chain is built from TRBV9 and TRBJ2-1; D may match TRBD1 or TRBD2 (5 bases each). V was pared by 3 bases and J by 1 base, with 11 bases between. The CDR3 runs to 15 residues. CDR1 and CDR2 (germline): SGDLS, YYNGEE. As DNA, the CDR3 is TGTGCCAGCAGCGCCGGGACCCTTTCCTACAATGAGCAGTTCTTC. It yields the protein CASSAGTLSYNEQFF. The entire variable domain, with the rest obtained from reference TRBV9 and TRBJ2-1, is as follows: DSGVTQTPKHLITATGQRVTLRCSPRSGDLSVYWYQQSLDQGLQFLIQYYNGEERAKGNILERFSAQQFPDLHSELNLSSLELGDSALYFCASSAGTLSYNEQFFGPGTRLTVL.

V and J are TRBV7-2 and TRBJ1-1; TRBD1 is a possible D gene (6 bases). The CDR3 loop spans 16 amino acids. Germline CDR1 SGHTA, CDR2 FQGNSA. Trimming shortened V by 4 bases and J by 0 bases, and 15 bases separated the two germline ends. For the CDR3, the DNA is TGTGCCAGCAGCTGGATCCTTGACAGGATGAACACTGAAGCTTTCTTT. It yields the protein CASSWILDRMNTEAFF. Variable domain in full (rest from reference TRBV7-2 and TRBJ1-1): GAGVSQSPSNKVTEKGKDVELRCDPISGHTALYWYRQSLGQGLEFLIYFQGNSAPDKSGLPSDRFSAERTGGSVSTLTIQRTQQEDSAVYLCASSWILDRMNTEAFFGQGTRLTVV.

Note on this clone: The same CDR3 can be traced to other DNA sequences in this sample. V is TRBV6-5 and J is TRBJ2-3, with D unresolved. The V and J ends lost 0 bases and 3 bases respectively, with 7 bases between them. Germline V lookup: CDR1 MNHEY, CDR2 SVGAGI. CDR3 length: 14 amino acids. DNA for the CDR3: TGTGCCAGCAGTTACTCGGACCGGACAGATACGCAGTATTTT. Protein product: CASSYSDRTDTQYF.

J is TRBJ2-7 and V is TRBV11-3; D may be TRBD1 or TRBD2 (6 bases each). V was pared by 3 bases and J by 3 bases, with 21 bases between. Germline CDR1 reads SGHNT; CDR2 reads YENEEA. The CDR3 totals 17 residues. The CDR3: CASSLIPYREENYEQYF. For the CDR3, the DNA is TGTGCCAGCAGCTTGATCCCCTACAGGGAGGAAAACTACGAGCAGTACTTC. The variable domain in full, completed from reference TRBV11-3 and TRBJ2-7, reads EAGVVQSPRYKIIEKKQPVAFWCNPISGHNTLYWYLQNLGQGPELLIRYENEEAVDDSQLPKDRFSAERLKGVDSTLKIQPAELGDSAVYLCASSLIPYREENYEQYFGPGTRLTVT.

The genes are TRBV12-5 and TRBJ2-2; 9 bases match TRBD2. Per the germline V gene, CDR1 is LGHNT and CDR2 is FRNRAP. The trim removed 2 bases at V and 9 bases at J, leaving 16 bases unmatched. The length of the CDR3 is 18 residues. The chain's CDR3 is CASGLTPSSGMGPWELFF. Here the CDR3 DNA reads TGTGCTAGTGGTTTGACCCCTTCTAGCGGGATGGGCCCTTGGGAGCTGTTTTTT. The complete variable domain, with remaining parts taken from reference TRBV12-5 and TRBJ2-2, reads DARVTQTPRHKVTEMGQEVTMRCQPILGHNTVFWYRQTMMQGLELLAYFRNRAPLDDSGMPKDRFSAEMPDATLATLKIQPSEPRDSAVYFCASGLTPSSGMGPWELFFGEGSRLTVL.

This chain links TRBV5-1 with TRBJ2-2; 9 bases align to TRBD2. Germline CDR1 reads SGHRS; CDR2 reads YFSETQ. The CDR3 runs 18 residues. V shed 4 bases, J shed 0 bases, and the junction held 10 bases outside the gene matches. The CDR3 coding sequence is TGCGCCAGCAGCCATGCTAGCGGGAAGGGGCCGAACACCGGGGAGCTGTTTTTT. Translation gives CASSHASGKGPNTGELFF.

The chain couples TRBV30 to TRBJ2-7; the match to TRBD1 covers 7 bases. CDR3 size: 14 residues. V dropped 3 bases and J dropped 6; count of bases not matched to a gene: 11. Germline V gives CDR1 GTSNPN, CDR2 SVGIG (reference sequence). The CDR3 DNA sequence: TGTGCCTGGAGGGGTACCGGGACAGCGAGCGAGCAGTACTTC. Translating gives CAWRGTGTASEQYF.

The chain couples TRBV19 to TRBJ2-7; 8 nucleotides line up with TRBD1. Germline-derived CDR1 and CDR2 are LNHDA and SQIVND (reference sequence). This CDR3 spans 14 amino acids. The V gene end was trimmed by 6 bases and the J gene end by 0 bases; junction bases not matched to a gene: 4. CDR3 sequence: CASRDRASSYEQYF. The CDR3 DNA is TGTGCCAGTAGGGACAGGGCCAGCTCCTACGAGCAGTACTTC.

The genes are TRBV7-8 and TRBJ2-3; 7 bases line up with TRBD1. The length of the CDR3 is 14 residues. CDR1 is SGHVS and CDR2 is FQNEAQ in the germline V gene. Trimming removed 8 bases from V and 4 bases from J; junction bases left unmatched: 9. CDR3 region: CASGQNTGADTQYF. CDR3 DNA: TGTGCCAGCGGACAAAATACAGGGGCAGATACGCAGTATTTT.

The V gene is TRBV5-4, the J gene TRBJ1-2, with 9 bases matching TRBD1. CDR1 SGHNT and CDR2 YYREEE come from the germline V gene (reference sequence). V shed 3 bases and J 7 bases; nucleotides not matched to a gene: 13. CDR3 length: 16 amino acids. The CDR3 region is CASSSSGTGPLRGYTF. The CDR3 region has the DNA TGTGCCAGCAGCTCCTCCGGGACAGGGCCACTACGTGGCTACACCTTC. Full variable domain (rest looked up from reference TRBV5-4 and TRBJ1-2): ETGVTQSPTHLIKTRGQQVTLRCSSQSGHNTVSWYQQALGQGPQFIFQYYREEENGRGNFPPRFSGLQFPNYSSELNVNALELDDSALYLCASSSSGTGPLRGYTFGSGTRLTVV.

The chain recombines TRBV7-2 with TRBJ2-5; 10 nucleotides match TRBD1. CDR3 length: 15 residues. Germline loops: CDR1 SGHTA, CDR2 FQGNSA. J was trimmed by 6 bases and V by 3 bases; bases with no gene match: 7. The CDR3 loop is CASSFGTGVRQTQYF. In DNA form, the CDR3 reads TGTGCCAGCAGCTTCGGGACAGGGGTTAGACAGACCCAGTACTTC.

In DNA, the CDR3 is TGCGCCAGCAGCCAAGACGGGTTCCGGGTATACAATGAGCAGTTCTTC. Translating gives CASSQDGFRVYNEQFF. This chain joins TRBV4-1 and TRBJ2-1; no definite D call. Trimming shortened V by 0 bases and J by 4 bases, and 13 bases separated the two germline ends. CDR3 length: 16 residues. Germline V gives CDR1 MGHRA, CDR2 YSYEKL.

A remark on this clone: This sample includes further DNA sequences coding for the same CDR3. CDR3 in amino acids: CASSLLVGGEQYF. The CDR3 DNA follows: TGCGCCAGCAGCTTGTTAGTCGGCGGCGAGCAGTACTTC. The J gene is TRBJ2-7, the V gene TRBV5-1; unclear D gene. CDR1 SGHRS and CDR2 YFSETQ come from the germline V gene. The V end was cut by 1 base, the J end by 6 bases, with 11 bases between. The CDR3 has 13 residues.

This clone was seen just once. Here the CDR3 DNA reads TGTGCCAGCAGACCCTTCGGGGGAGGGTCTGGGGCCAACGTCCTGACTTTC. Amino acid sequence: CASRPFGGGSGANVLTF. The chain links TRBV27 to TRBJ2-6; 7 bases map to TRBD2. The CDR3 length is 17 residues. V shed 6 bases, J shed 1 base, and the junction held 9 bases outside the gene matches. Germline V gene sequence: CDR1 MNHEY, CDR2 SMNVEV (reference sequence).

In regard to this clone: Relative to the germline gene, one junction end is altered; a read error may explain this. The chain joins TRBV7-3 to TRBJ2-5; 8 bases align to TRBD2. CDR1 and CDR2 from the germline V gene are SGHTA and FQGTGA. The CDR3 runs to 13 residues. In DNA form, the CDR3 reads TGTGCCAGCAGCCCGATAGCGGGACTCAGTTTGCACTTC. Translation: CASSPIAGLSLHF.

This clone was detected once. The rearrangement uses TRBV18 and TRBJ2-6, with TRBD1 matching 9 bases. CDR3 length: 16 residues. Germline CDR1 reads KGHSH; CDR2 reads LQKENI. J lost 5 bases, V lost 0 bases, and 2 bases had no gene match. In DNA form, the CDR3 reads TGTGCCAGCTCACCACCAGGGACAGGGAGGGCCAACGTCCTGACTTTC. Amino acid sequence: CASSPPGTGRANVLTF.

The V gene is TRBV6-6, the J gene TRBJ2-7, with TRBD2 matching over 9 bases. Germline loops: CDR1 MNHNY, CDR2 SVGAGI (reference sequence). This CDR3 is 15 amino acids long. V shed 6 bases and J 3 bases; nucleotides not matched to a gene: 9. CDR3 nucleotides: TGTGCCAGCAGCCCCTTAGCGGGAGAAATCTACGAGCAGTACTTC. Translation: CASSPLAGEIYEQYF.

CDR3 protein: CASSYFQDSYGYTF. The CDR3 DNA reads TGTGCCAGCAGTTACTTCCAAGACAGCTATGGCTACACCTTC. This sequence joins TRBV6-6 and TRBJ1-2, with D perhaps matching TRBD1 (5 bases). Trimming shortened V by 1 base and J by 4 bases, and 10 bases separated the two germline ends. The length of the CDR3 is 14 residues. CDR1 and CDR2 (germline): MNHNY, SVGAGI (reference sequence).

The CDR3 reads CATSRGGTSGRSVTQYF. The CDR3 nucleotides read TGTGCCACCAGCAGAGGTGGCACTAGCGGGAGGTCAGTGACCCAGTACTTC. This chain links TRBV15 with TRBJ2-5; 12 bases fit TRBD2. The CDR3 runs to 17 residues. Germline V gene lookup returns CDR1 LNHNV and CDR2 YYDKDF (reference sequence). The V segment lost 1 base and the J segment 7 bases; nucleotides outside the gene matches: 10.

The chain uses TRBV18 and TRBJ2-7; 10 nucleotides agree with TRBD1. This CDR3 comprises 16 residues. Germline V gives CDR1 KGHSH, CDR2 LQKENI. With 2 bases clipped from V and 5 bases from J, the junction kept 9 bases outside the gene matches. DNA for the CDR3: TGTGCCAGCTCACCATATGCGGGACAGGGGTACGACGAGCAGTACTTC. Its translation: CASSPYAGQGYDEQYF.

About this clone: Other DNA sequences from this sample encode an identical CDR3 as well. V and J are TRBV2 and TRBJ1-2; unclear D gene. This CDR3 has 12 amino acids. Trimming left V 4 bases short and J 1 base short, with 4 bases between. The germline V gene has CDR1 SNHLY and CDR2 FYNNEI. The CDR3 DNA reads TGTGCCAGCAGTGCCGATAACTATGGCTACACCTTC. This encodes CASSADNYGYTF.

V and J are TRBV5-4 and TRBJ2-7; TRBD1 matches at 9 bases. V gave up 0 bases and J gave up 6 bases; unmatched junction bases: 4. Germline V gene lookup returns CDR1 SGHNT and CDR2 YYREEE (reference sequence). The CDR3 length is 14 residues. CDR3 residues: CASSLGDRAAEQYF. The CDR3 coding sequence is TGTGCCAGCAGCTTGGGGGACAGGGCGGCCGAGCAGTACTTC.

This clone turned up a few times. The CDR3 region is CASSWVRDLGAFF. In DNA, the CDR3 is TGTGCCAGCAGTTGGGTGCGGGACCTGGGGGCTTTCTTT. V usage is TRBV6-6 and J usage is TRBJ1-1, with a weak D call TRBD1 (5 bases). Per the germline V gene, CDR1 is MNHNY and CDR2 is SVGAGI (reference sequence). Between the trimmed V and J ends, which lost 4 bases and 11 bases, there was a span of 17 bases. The CDR3 runs 13 residues.

The gene calls are TRBV4-3 and TRBJ2-4, with D uncertain. Trimming shortened V by 0 bases and J by 0 bases, and 18 bases separated the two germline ends. CDR3 length: 19 amino acids. Germline loops: CDR1 LGHNA, CDR2 YSLEER. The CDR3 bases are TGCGCCAGCAGCCAAGATAGAAACCAAGCCATACTAGCCAAAAACATTCAGTACTTC. This gives the protein CASSQDRNQAILAKNIQYF.

The genes are TRBV4-1 and TRBJ2-7; D possibly corresponds to TRBD2 (6 bases). Germline V gene lookup returns CDR1 MGHRA and CDR2 YSYEKL. The CDR3 length is 15 residues. V was trimmed by 1 base and J by 5 bases, leaving 15 bases between them. This chain's CDR3 is CASSQVGTRRDEQYF. Here the CDR3 DNA reads TGCGCCAGCAGCCAAGTGGGGACCCGGAGGGACGAGCAGTACTTC.